A single sample is the source of the 27 T cell receptor beta chains below, sequenced in a study of control samples from healthy donors and cancer patients. Assay used: immunoSEQ multiplex PCR; TCRdb lists only in-frame clones, some missing. Of 150,000 or so clones in the sample, 80% to 95% were seen once. What was sequenced was blood. These receptors were obtained from a man younger than 35 in good health.

The chain has TRBV7-9 and TRBJ1-5, with TRBD1 identical over 7 bases. V was clipped by 4 bases and J by 4 bases; unmatched bases: 4. CDR3 length: 14 amino acids. Germline assignment: CDR1 SEHNR and CDR2 FQNEAQ (reference sequence). The CDR3, as DNA: TGTGCCAGCAGCTGGGACAGTCGGAATCAGCCCCAGCATTTT. Translated, it gives CASSWDSRNQPQHF.

The V and J genes are TRBV5-1 and TRBJ2-2, with 10 nucleotides matching TRBD2. The V gene end was trimmed by 1 base and the J gene end by 6 bases; junction bases not matched to a gene: 3. Germline V gene sequence: CDR1 SGHRS, CDR2 YFSETQ. The CDR3 extends over 15 amino acids. The CDR3 region is CASSLSSGRSGELFF. The CDR3 coding sequence is TGCGCCAGCAGCTTGAGTAGCGGGAGGTCCGGGGAGCTGTTTTTT.

The genes are TRBV28 and TRBJ1-1; TRBD1 is a possible D gene (6 bases). Germline V gene sequence: CDR1 MDHEN, CDR2 SYDVKM. CDR3 length equals 14 residues. Trimming stripped 7 bases from V and 9 bases from J, with 21 bases between. DNA for the CDR3: TGTGCCAGCATTTTTTTGGGGGCAGTGAAGAAAGCTTTCTTT. It is translated as CASIFLGAVKKAFF. The complete variable domain, with remaining parts taken from reference TRBV28 and TRBJ1-1, reads DVKVTQSSRYLVKRTGEKVFLECVQDMDHENMFWYRQDPGLGLRLIYFSYDVKMKEKGDIPEGYSVSREKKERFSLILESASTNQTSMYLCASIFLGAVKKAFFGQGTRLTVV.

The J gene is TRBJ2-1, the V gene TRBV29-1; D might be TRBD1 (6 bases). Trimming took off 6 bases at V and 5 bases at J, with 20 bases between the two ends. CDR3 length equals 15 residues. Per the germline V gene, CDR1 is SQVTM and CDR2 is ANQGSEA. CDR3 nucleotide sequence: TGCAGCGTGGAGACCCAGGGGAAGGAGGACAATGAGCAGTTCTTC. Residues: CSVETQGKEDNEQFF.

Concerning this clone itself: At the DNA level, this CDR3 is encoded by other sequences in the same sample as well. V usage is TRBV28 and J usage is TRBJ2-7; tentatively, D is TRBD2 (6 bases). This CDR3 contains 13 residues. The germline CDR1 and CDR2 sequences are MDHEN and SYDVKM. The V gene lost 5 bases and the J gene lost 2 bases, with 10 bases spanning the gap. CDR3 sequence (DNA): TGTGCCAGCAGTCCCACGGGGGCCTACGAGCAGTACTTC. This gives the protein CASSPTGAYEQYF.

The chain recombines TRBV19 with TRBJ1-2; D unresolved. The germline V gene encodes CDR1 LNHDA and CDR2 SQIVND (reference sequence). V lost 6 bases, J lost 6 bases, and 14 bases lay in between. The CDR3 totals 13 residues. The CDR3 nucleotides read TGTGCCAGTAGGCACATGGCAAAGGATGGCTACACCTTC. Amino acid sequence: CASRHMAKDGYTF. The variable domain in full, with the rest retrieved from reference TRBV19 and TRBJ1-2, is DGGITQSPKYLFRKEGQNVTLSCEQNLNHDAMYWYRQDPGQGLRLIYYSQIVNDFQKGDIAEGYSVSREKKESFPLTVTSAQKNPTAFYLCASRHMAKDGYTFGSGTRLTVV.

In this sample, this clone turned up once. The chain has TRBV5-1 and TRBJ2-7; a possible D gene is TRBD1 (6 bases). Trimming removed 2 bases from V and 4 bases from J, with 13 bases in between. The germline CDR1 and CDR2 sequences are SGHRS and YFSETQ. The CDR3 is made up of 14 amino acids. The DNA of the CDR3 is TGCGCCAGCAGCTTAACAGGACAGAGATACGAGCAGTACTTC. This gives the protein CASSLTGQRYEQYF. Complete variable domain (other parts from reference TRBV5-1 and TRBJ2-7): KAGVTQTPRYLIKTRGQQVTLSCSPISGHRSVSWYQQTPGQGLQFLFEYFSETQRNKGNFPGRFSGRQFSNSRSEMNVSTLELGDSALYLCASSLTGQRYEQYFGPGTRLTVT.

This clone came up a few times. The V and J genes are TRBV4-2 and TRBJ2-1; possible D gene TRBD2, 5 bases. V lost 4 bases, J lost 6 bases, and 10 bases lay in between. CDR1 is LGHNA and CDR2 is YNFKEQ in the germline V gene. This CDR3 spans 13 amino acids. CDR3 DNA sequence: TGTGCCAGCAGCCTCGTCCGGGGCAATGAGCAGTTCTTC. Encoded protein: CASSLVRGNEQFF.

This chain links TRBV11-2 with TRBJ2-3; 8 bases match TRBD1. The CDR3 covers 15 residues. Germline CDR1 SGHAT, CDR2 FQNNGV. Trimming removed 1 base from V and 9 bases from J; junction bases left unmatched: 9. The CDR3 protein is CASSLVVNRGYTQYF. In DNA form, the CDR3 reads TGTGCCAGCAGCTTAGTAGTCAACAGGGGGTACACGCAGTATTTT.

The chain uses TRBV10-3 and TRBJ2-6; D perhaps matches TRBD1 (5 bases). The germline CDR1 and CDR2 sequences are ENHRY and SYGVKD. This CDR3 region has 17 residues. V lost 10 bases, J lost 1 base, and 20 bases lay in between. The CDR3 loop reads CATGRGQQLSGANVLTF. As DNA, the CDR3 is TGTGCCACCGGAAGGGGCCAGCAGTTATCTGGGGCCAACGTCCTGACTTTC.

The V call is TRBV27, the J call TRBJ1-6, with D possibly matching TRBD1 (6 bases). The CDR3 spans 15 residues. V lost 3 bases, J lost 8 bases, and 14 bases lay in between. Germline V gene sequence: CDR1 MNHEY, CDR2 SMNVEV (reference sequence). DNA of the CDR3: TGTGCCAGCAGTTTCGGGCAGGGGACTTATTCACCCCTCCACTTT. It translates to CASSFGQGTYSPLHF.

This clone came up once. The gene calls are TRBV18 and TRBJ2-3; 9 bases map to TRBD2. The V gene's germline CDR1 is KGHSH and CDR2 LQKENI. J lost 0 bases, V lost 5 bases, and 3 bases had no gene match. The CDR3 has 15 residues. The CDR3 coding sequence is TGTGCCAGCTCAGTAACTAGCGGGAGCACAGATACGCAGTATTTT. It encodes CASSVTSGSTDTQYF.

The chain carries TRBV29-1 and TRBJ2-3; 10 bases are shared with TRBD1. CDR1 and CDR2 (germline): SQVTM, ANQGSEA. The V gene end was trimmed by 7 bases and the J gene end by 5 bases; junction bases not matched to a gene: 6. CDR3 length: 13 residues. In DNA, the CDR3 is TGCAGCGCAAGACAGGGGGCCGGAGATACGCAGTATTTT. Its translation is CSARQGAGDTQYF.

The CDR3 spells CASSFPGANVLTF. As DNA, the CDR3 is TGTGCCAGCAGCTTCCCCGGGGCCAACGTCCTGACTTTC. V usage is TRBV7-2 and J usage is TRBJ2-6; no reliable D call. This CDR3 is built from 13 residues. Germline-derived CDR1 and CDR2 are SGHTA and FQGNSA. The V gene lost 3 bases and the J gene lost 4 bases, with 4 bases spanning the gap.

This clone was observed a handful of times. The J gene is TRBJ2-1, the V gene TRBV15; D possibly corresponds to TRBD1 (5 bases). The CDR3 covers 16 residues. The V and J ends lost 0 bases and 0 bases respectively, with 9 bases between them. Germline CDR1 is LNHNV and CDR2 is YYDKDF (reference sequence). CDR3 amino acids: CATSRDLQGSYNEQFF. DNA for the CDR3: TGTGCCACCAGCAGAGATCTCCAGGGCTCCTACAATGAGCAGTTCTTC.

The V gene is TRBV19, the J gene TRBJ2-1; 8 nucleotides match TRBD2. The CDR3 is 16 residues long. V lost 2 bases and J lost 4; bases outside the gene matches: 7. CDR1 LNHDA and CDR2 SQIVND come from the germline V gene (reference sequence). CDR3 protein: CASSIKGLGAYNEQFF. CDR3 DNA sequence: TGTGCCAGTAGTATAAAGGGACTAGGGGCATACAATGAGCAGTTCTTC.

V and J are TRBV4-3 and TRBJ1-6; TRBD1 might be the D (5 bases). With 3 bases removed from V and 7 bases from J, the gap between germline ends came to 22 bases. CDR3 length: 18 residues. Germline V lookup: CDR1 LGHNA, CDR2 YSLEER. CDR3 sequence reads: CASSQSLFGGSSNSPLHF. CDR3 coding DNA: TGCGCCAGCAGCCAGTCACTTTTTGGGGGGTCGTCGAATTCACCCCTCCACTTT.

This clone was picked up one time. V usage is TRBV28 and J usage is TRBJ2-5, with 7 bases lining up with TRBD1. V lost 7 bases, J lost 0 bases, and 11 bases stayed unmatched. The CDR3 length is 16 residues. Germline-derived CDR1 and CDR2 are MDHEN and SYDVKM. The CDR3 here is CASINQQGLYQETQYF. The CDR3 DNA sequence: TGTGCCAGCATAAACCAACAGGGGTTGTACCAAGAGACCCAGTACTTC.

The chain links TRBV6-6 to TRBJ2-2; possible D gene TRBD2, 6 bases. The CDR3 covers 16 residues. The germline V and J ends were trimmed by 10 bases and 0 bases, with 18 bases remaining between them. Per the germline V gene, CDR1 is MNHNY and CDR2 is SVGAGI (reference sequence). In nucleotides, the CDR3 is TGTGCCACCAAACCGCCGGGGGACTCGAACACCGGGGAGCTGTTTTTT. Amino acid sequence: CATKPPGDSNTGELFF.

The V call is TRBV7-8, the J call TRBJ2-4, with TRBD2 matching over 7 bases. Germline CDR1 and CDR2: SGHVS and FQNEAQ. V lost 5 bases to trimming and J lost 8 bases; unmatched junction nucleotides: 9. The CDR3 runs 14 residues. The DNA for the CDR3 is TGTGCCAGCAGCCGGAGGGAGGGAAGGGACATTCAGTACTTC. It specifies CASSRREGRDIQYF.

V is TRBV5-8 and J is TRBJ2-7, with D tentatively TRBD1 or TRBD2 (6 bases each). The V gene's germline CDR1 is SGHTS and CDR2 YDEGEE. CDR3 length: 14 residues. Trimming stripped 3 bases from V and 3 bases from J, with 13 bases between. For the CDR3, the DNA is TGTGCCAGCAGCTCGCGGGACATGGGCTACGAGCAGTACTTC. Protein: CASSSRDMGYEQYF.

This rearrangement joins TRBV27 to TRBJ1-4; D is possibly TRBD1 (5 bases). Germline V CDR1 and CDR2: MNHEY, SMNVEV (reference sequence). The CDR3 contains 15 residues. V lost 3 bases to trimming and J lost 0 bases, with 8 bases between them. For the CDR3, the DNA is TGTGCCAGCAGTTTCCGGGGCCCAACTAATGAAAAACTGTTTTTT. This translates into CASSFRGPTNEKLFF.

This sequence joins TRBV20-1 and TRBJ2-1; 9 nucleotides match TRBD2. The CDR3 consists of 16 residues. V lost 3 bases, J lost 3 bases, and 9 bases stayed unmatched. The germline V gene encodes CDR1 DFQATT and CDR2 SNEGSKA (reference sequence). The CDR3 DNA follows: TGCAGTGCTAGTGAGGCTAGCGGGGAATACTACAATGAGCAGTTCTTC. This gives the protein CSASEASGEYYNEQFF.

This chain uses TRBV5-4 with TRBJ2-1, with D possibly matching TRBD2 (6 bases). Germline lookup yields CDR1 SGHNT and CDR2 YYREEE (reference sequence). The CDR3 length is 15 residues. Trimming left V 2 bases short and J 2 bases short, with 11 bases between. CDR3 nucleotides: TGTGCCAGCAGCTTTCTAGCGTATACCTACAATGAGCAGTTCTTC. This translates into CASSFLAYTYNEQFF. Supplemented by reference TRBV5-4 and TRBJ2-1, the full variable domain reads ETGVTQSPTHLIKTRGQQVTLRCSSQSGHNTVSWYQQALGQGPQFIFQYYREEENGRGNFPPRFSGLQFPNYSSELNVNALELDDSALYLCASSFLAYTYNEQFFGPGTRLTVL.

The gene calls are TRBV6-1 and TRBJ2-6; D not resolved. The CDR3 runs 16 residues. Trimming cost V 4 bases and J 4 bases, with 14 bases left between them. CDR1 and CDR2 from the germline V gene are MNHNS and SASEGT. CDR3 amino acids: CASSVSPTRGANVLTF. The CDR3 DNA is TGTGCCAGCAGTGTTTCCCCAACGAGAGGGGCCAACGTCCTGACTTTC.

This clone showed up just once. The chain employs TRBV30 and TRBJ1-5, with D possibly being TRBD1 (5 bases). This CDR3 comprises 15 residues. The germline gives CDR1 GTSNPN, CDR2 SVGIG (reference sequence). Deletions cut 3 bases from V and 2 bases from J, with 14 bases between. CDR3 nucleotide sequence: TGTGCCTGGAGGGCCGGGGGGATAGGCAATCAGCCCCAGCATTTT. This codes for CAWRAGGIGNQPQHF.

The chain links TRBV30 to TRBJ1-4; D is uncertain. The CDR3 spans 11 residues. Germline V lookup: CDR1 GTSNPN, CDR2 SVGIG (reference sequence). V lost 5 bases and J lost 5, with 6 bases in between. The CDR3 protein is CAWGLNEKLFF. The CDR3 DNA sequence: TGTGCCTGGGGACTAAATGAAAAACTGTTTTTT. The full variable domain, its missing parts supplied by reference TRBV30 and TRBJ1-4, is SQTIHQWPATLVQPVGSPLSLECTVEGTSNPNLYWYRQAAGRGLQLLFYSVGIGQISSEVPQNLSASRPQDRQFILSSKKLLLSDSGFYLCAWGLNEKLFFGSGTQLSVL.